A single sample is the source of the 21 T cell receptor beta chains below, sequenced in a study of T cells in Graves' hyperthyroidism and ophthalmopathy. Amplified TCR beta CDR3 regions came from RNA transcripts. An initial round of RT-PCR targeting the TCR CDR3 relied on the HTBI primer set. One entry per CDR3 protein results from TCRdb running MiXCR on the multiplex PCR reads. The repertoire has about 380,000 distinct CDR3 sequences, approximately 12% of them found once; the top ten carry around 21%. Sample: blood. These receptors all come from a man aged 25-45 years with Graves' hyperthyroidism that later progressed to Graves' ophthalmopathy.

This clonotype was seen ten or more times. This chain uses TRBV10-3 with TRBJ2-7, with D unclear. V was clipped by 1 base and J by 0 bases, with 7 bases between them. Germline CDR1 reads ENHRY; CDR2 reads SYGVKD. The CDR3 consists of 14 residues. CDR3 in amino acids: CAISEYRDSYEQYF. The CDR3 region has the DNA TGTGCCATCAGTGAGTATAGGGACTCCTACGAGCAGTACTTC.

The V and J genes are TRBV2 and TRBJ2-2, with D perhaps matching TRBD1 (6 bases). The CDR3 is made up of 15 amino acids. CDR1 SNHLY and CDR2 FYNNEI come from the germline V gene. The ends were cut back, 6 bases at V and 4 bases at J, with 15 bases in the middle. CDR3 sequence (DNA): TGTGCCAGCAGGGCAGACAGGTCGGGCACCGGGGAGCTGTTTTTT. Translating it yields CASRADRSGTGELFF. Drawing the rest from reference TRBV2 and TRBJ2-2, the complete variable domain is EPEVTQTPSHQVTQMGQEVILRCVPISNHLYFYWYRQILGQKVEFLVSFYNNEISEKSEIFDDQFSVERPDGSNFTLKIRSTKLEDSAMYFCASRADRSGTGELFFGEGSRLTVL.

In this sample, this clonotype turned up many times. This chain uses TRBV15 with TRBJ1-4; 9 bases fit TRBD1. This CDR3 is 13 amino acids long. Germline lookup yields CDR1 LNHNV and CDR2 YYDKDF (reference sequence). The trim removed 3 bases at V and 11 bases at J, leaving 4 bases unmatched. In DNA form, the CDR3 reads TGTGCCACCAGCAGGGAACAGGGGGCCAAACTGTTTTTT. Its protein is CATSREQGAKLFF.

This clonotype showed up just a few times. The rearrangement joins TRBV7-6 to TRBJ2-1; D may be TRBD1 or TRBD2 (7 bases each). V lost 3 bases, J lost 9 bases, and 21 bases lay in between. Germline CDR1 reads SGHVS; CDR2 reads FNYEAQ. This CDR3 has 16 amino acids. The CDR3 sequence: CASSFREGRGFGEQFF. The CDR3 region has the DNA TGTGCCAGCAGCTTTAGGGAGGGCAGGGGGTTTGGTGAGCAGTTCTTC.

This clonotype was found many times. The CDR3 DNA follows: TGTGCTACTACATACACCCTCTGGGGTGAGCAGTTCTTC. Protein: CATTYTLWGEQFF. V and J are TRBV12-5 and TRBJ2-1, with unresolved D. CDR3 length: 13 residues. With 10 bases removed from V and 9 bases from J, the gap between germline ends came to 19 bases. Germline V gene lookup returns CDR1 LGHNT and CDR2 FRNRAP.

This clonotype was recorded at least ten times. The rearrangement joins TRBV20-1 to TRBJ1-2, with TRBD1 as a possible D gene (5 bases). With 3 bases removed from V and 0 bases from J, the gap between germline ends came to 11 bases. Germline CDR1 and CDR2: DFQATT and SNEGSKA (reference sequence). This CDR3 contains 14 residues. CDR3 region: CSARETATNYGYTF. As DNA, the CDR3 is TGCAGTGCTAGGGAGACAGCCACTAACTATGGCTACACCTTC.

This clonotype appeared a few times. The chain employs TRBV7-2 and TRBJ1-6; D remains unclear. V was pared by 2 bases and J by 4 bases, with 9 bases between. CDR3 length equals 15 residues. Germline CDR1 is SGHTA and CDR2 is FQGNSA. The CDR3 DNA follows: TGTGCCAGCAGCTTACACAGATCTTATAATTCACCCCTCCACTTT. This codes for CASSLHRSYNSPLHF.

A remark on this clonotype: Since a much larger clone is just one base distant, this may be a read error. In DNA form, the CDR3 reads TGTGCCAGCAGCCGGGACTCGACCTACGAGCAGTACTTC. It codes for CASSRDSTYEQYF. This chain uses TRBV5-4 with TRBJ2-7; a weak D match, TRBD2 (6 bases). The V and J ends lost 4 bases and 2 bases respectively, with 10 bases between them. The CDR3 length is 13 residues. Per the germline V gene, CDR1 is SGHNT and CDR2 is YYREEE (reference sequence).

The rearrangement joins TRBV6-1 to TRBJ2-1; D perhaps matches TRBD2 (5 bases). The CDR3 is made up of 14 amino acids. CDR1 and CDR2 (germline): MNHNS, SASEGT. Trimming pared 6 bases from V and 8 bases from J, leaving 17 bases between. CDR3 in DNA: TGTGCCAGCAGCTACTCAAGAGGGCGGGATGAGCAGTTCTTC. As protein: CASSYSRGRDEQFF.

The table lists this clonotype with a few counts. This chain connects TRBV25-1 to TRBJ2-7; no firm D call. The CDR3 extends over 13 amino acids. The germline V gene encodes CDR1 MGHDK and CDR2 SYGVNS. The V and J ends lost 4 bases and 4 bases respectively, with 11 bases between them. The CDR3 region is CASSAPGVYEQYF. The DNA for the CDR3 is TGTGCCAGCAGTGCTCCCGGTGTTTACGAGCAGTACTTC.

This clonotype occurred many times. The genes are TRBV19 and TRBJ1-2; D gene ambiguous. The germline V gene encodes CDR1 LNHDA and CDR2 SQIVND (reference sequence). The CDR3 sequence is 12 residues long. The V and J ends lost 2 bases and 6 bases respectively, with 7 bases between them. CDR3 loop: CASSIYLHGYTF. In nucleotides, the CDR3 is TGTGCCAGTAGTATATATCTCCATGGCTACACCTTC.

This clonotype has a handful of counts. The chain employs TRBV3-1 and TRBJ2-1; maybe TRBD2 (5 bases). Per the germline V gene, CDR1 is LGHDT and CDR2 is YNNKEL (reference sequence). The V end lost 1 base, the J end lost 9 bases, and 16 bases lay between the germline ends. The CDR3 has 15 residues. CDR3 residues: CASSQVTCQGSEQFF. In nucleotides, the CDR3 is TGTGCCAGCAGCCAAGTTACTTGCCAAGGGAGTGAGCAGTTCTTC.

This clonotype came up many times. V usage is TRBV5-1 and J usage is TRBJ1-4; 8 nucleotides line up with TRBD1. Germline V CDR1 and CDR2: SGHRS, YFSETQ. V dropped 0 bases and J dropped 8; count of bases not matched to a gene: 3. The CDR3 is 14 residues long. The CDR3 region has the DNA TGCGCCAGCAGCTTGGGACAGGGGATGGAAAAACTGTTTTTT. It is translated as CASSLGQGMEKLFF.

This clonotype turned up a few times. The rearrangement uses TRBV13 and TRBJ1-2; D is ambiguous. The CDR3 spans 14 residues. V gave up 5 bases and J gave up 0 bases, with 10 bases separating them. Germline CDR1 PRHDT, CDR2 FYEKMQ (reference sequence). CDR3 amino acids: CASSLLYPNYGYTF. DNA of the CDR3: TGTGCCAGCAGCCTGCTTTACCCTAACTATGGCTACACCTTC.

This clonotype was picked up many times. The genes are TRBV27 and TRBJ2-7, with D possibly matching TRBD1 (6 bases). Between the trimmed V and J ends, which lost 7 bases and 4 bases, there was a span of 17 bases. The CDR3 extends over 14 amino acids. The germline CDR1 and CDR2 sequences are MNHEY and SMNVEV (reference sequence). The CDR3 reads CASTDRSGPYEQYF. In nucleotides, the CDR3 is TGTGCCAGCACCGACAGGTCAGGCCCTTACGAGCAGTACTTC.

The chain couples TRBV6-1 to TRBJ2-1; 7 positions agree with TRBD1. Germline V gives CDR1 MNHNS, CDR2 SASEGT. Unmatched junction bases numbered 3, after V lost 6 bases and J lost 4 bases. The CDR3 contains 13 residues. DNA of the CDR3: TGTGCCAGCAGGAGGGGGCAGTACAATGAGCAGTTCTTC. This gives the protein CASRRGQYNEQFF.

This clonotype was counted many times. CDR3 amino acids: CASSLPGRAYEQYF. CDR3 bases: TGTGCCAGCAGCCTACCGGGTAGGGCCTACGAGCAGTACTTC. The rearrangement joins TRBV7-8 to TRBJ2-7; D uncertain. The CDR3 covers 14 residues. V lost 5 bases and J lost 2, with 13 bases in between. Germline CDR1 is SGHVS and CDR2 is FQNEAQ.

The chain couples TRBV20-1 to TRBJ2-5; no definite D call. V was pared by 0 bases and J by 6 bases, with 11 bases between. CDR1 is DFQATT, CDR2 SNEGSKA, per germline (reference sequence). The CDR3 sequence is 13 residues long. CDR3 sequence: CSAREPGFKTQYF. The CDR3 DNA follows: TGCAGTGCTAGAGAGCCCGGGTTTAAGACCCAGTACTTC.

The J gene is TRBJ2-7, the V gene TRBV5-6, with TRBD2 matching over 13 bases. Per the germline V gene, CDR1 is SGHDT and CDR2 is YYEEEE. The CDR3 length is 14 residues. V shed 6 bases, J shed 2 bases, and the junction held 2 bases outside the gene matches. CDR3 bases: TGTGCCAGCACCGGACTAGCGGGGGCCTACGAGCAGTACTTC. Its protein product is CASTGLAGAYEQYF. The full variable domain, completed using reference TRBV5-6 and TRBJ2-7, is DAGVTQSPTHLIKTRGQQVTLRCSPKSGHDTVSWYQQALGQGPQFIFQYYEEEERQRGNFPDRFSGHQFPNYSSELNVNALLLGDSALYLCASTGLAGAYEQYFGPGTRLTVT.

This clonotype was seen a handful of times. The chain's CDR3 is CASSPSSGSDTQYF. Here the CDR3 DNA reads TGTGCCAGCAGCCCTAGCTCTGGGTCAGATACGCAGTATTTT. V is TRBV12-3 or TRBV12-4 and J is TRBJ2-3, with D maybe TRBD2 (5 bases). V shed 6 bases and J shed 4 bases, with 14 bases lying between them. The CDR3 is made up of 14 amino acids.

The chain is built from TRBV9 and TRBJ1-2; maybe TRBD1 (6 bases). This CDR3 is built from 15 residues. Germline lookup yields CDR1 SGDLS and CDR2 YYNGEE. V gave up 3 bases and J gave up 4 bases, with 16 bases separating them. In nucleotides, the CDR3 is TGTGCCAGCAGCGGAGGACCCCAAGGGGGCTATGGCTACACCTTC. This gives the protein CASSGGPQGGYGYTF.